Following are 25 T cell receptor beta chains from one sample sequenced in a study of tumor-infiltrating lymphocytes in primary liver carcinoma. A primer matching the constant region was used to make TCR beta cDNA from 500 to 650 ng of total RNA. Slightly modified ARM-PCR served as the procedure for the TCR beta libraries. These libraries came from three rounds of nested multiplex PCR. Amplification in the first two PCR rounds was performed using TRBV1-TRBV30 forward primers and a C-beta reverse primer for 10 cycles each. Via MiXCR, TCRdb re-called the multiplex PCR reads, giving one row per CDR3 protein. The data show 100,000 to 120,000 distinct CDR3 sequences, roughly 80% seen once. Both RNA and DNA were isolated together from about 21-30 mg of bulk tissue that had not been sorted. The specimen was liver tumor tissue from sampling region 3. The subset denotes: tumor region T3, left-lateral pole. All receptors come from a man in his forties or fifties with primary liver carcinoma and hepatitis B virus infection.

This CDR3 reads CSASNSNEQFF. DNA of the CDR3: TGCAGTGCTAGTAATAGCAATGAGCAGTTCTTC. The rearrangement links TRBV20-1 to TRBJ2-1, with no clear D. This CDR3 comprises 11 residues. V was trimmed by 3 bases and J by 6 bases, leaving 6 bases between them. Germline V lookup: CDR1 DFQATT, CDR2 SNEGSKA (reference sequence).

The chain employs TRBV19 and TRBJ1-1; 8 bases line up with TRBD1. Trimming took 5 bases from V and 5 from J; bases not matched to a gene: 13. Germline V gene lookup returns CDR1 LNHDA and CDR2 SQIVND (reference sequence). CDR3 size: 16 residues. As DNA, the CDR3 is TGTGCCAGTAGTGGGGGCAGGGGGCAATTCAAGACTGAAGCTTTCTTT. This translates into CASSGGRGQFKTEAFF. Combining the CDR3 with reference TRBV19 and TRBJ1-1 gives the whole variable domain DGGITQSPKYLFRKEGQNVTLSCEQNLNHDAMYWYRQDPGQGLRLIYYSQIVNDFQKGDIAEGYSVSREKKESFPLTVTSAQKNPTAFYLCASSGGRGQFKTEAFFGQGTRLTVV.

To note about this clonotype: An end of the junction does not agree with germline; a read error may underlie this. CDR3 DNA sequence: TGCAGTGCTAGAGTCGGGAACACCGGGAAGATGTTTTTC. Translation gives CSARVGNTGKMFF. This chain links TRBV20-1 with TRBJ2-2, with a possible D match to TRBD2 (5 bases). There are 13 residues in the CDR3. Looked up from germline, CDR1 is DFQATT and CDR2 is SNEGSKA (reference sequence).

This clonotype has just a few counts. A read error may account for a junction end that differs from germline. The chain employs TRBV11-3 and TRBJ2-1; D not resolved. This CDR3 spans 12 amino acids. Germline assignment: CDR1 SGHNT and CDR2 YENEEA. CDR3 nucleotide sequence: TGTGTCAGCAGCCTAAATGCCAATGAGCAGCTCTTC. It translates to CVSSLNANEQLF.

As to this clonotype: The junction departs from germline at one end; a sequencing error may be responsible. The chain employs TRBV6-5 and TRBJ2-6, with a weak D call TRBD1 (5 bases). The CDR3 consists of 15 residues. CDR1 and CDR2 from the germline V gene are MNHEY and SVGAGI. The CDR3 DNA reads TGTGACAGCAGTTACGTAGGGGCTGGGACCAACGTCCTGACTTTC. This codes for CDSSYVGAGTNVLTF.

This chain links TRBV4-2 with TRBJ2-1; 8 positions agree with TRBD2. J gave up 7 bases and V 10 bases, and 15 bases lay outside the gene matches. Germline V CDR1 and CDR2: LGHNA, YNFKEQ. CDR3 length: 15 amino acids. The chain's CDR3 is CATPRTSSSLNEQFF. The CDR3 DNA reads TGTGCCACCCCTCGGACTAGCAGTAGTTTAAATGAGCAGTTCTTC.

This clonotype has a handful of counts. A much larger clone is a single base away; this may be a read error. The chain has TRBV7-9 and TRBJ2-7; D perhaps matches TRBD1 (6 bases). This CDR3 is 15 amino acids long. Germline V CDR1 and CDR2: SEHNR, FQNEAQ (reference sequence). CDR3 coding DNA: TGTACCAGCAGCTTAGTGACAGGCGGTACCTACGAGCAGTACTTC. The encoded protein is CTSSLVTGGTYEQYF.

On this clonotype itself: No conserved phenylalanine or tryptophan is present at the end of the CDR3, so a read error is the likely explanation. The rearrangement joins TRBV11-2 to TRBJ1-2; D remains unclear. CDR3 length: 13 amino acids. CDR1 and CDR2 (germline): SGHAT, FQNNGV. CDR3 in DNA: TGTACCAGCAGCTCTAACCTAGGGAAAGGCTACACCTTG. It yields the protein CTSSSNLGKGYTL.

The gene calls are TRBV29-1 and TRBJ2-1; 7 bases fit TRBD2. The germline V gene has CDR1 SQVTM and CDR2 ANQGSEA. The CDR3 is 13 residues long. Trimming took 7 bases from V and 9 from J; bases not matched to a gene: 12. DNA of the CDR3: TGCAGCGGGGAGACTAGCTGGTTCAGTGAGCAGTTCTTC. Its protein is CSGETSWFSEQFF.

CDR3 amino acids: CASNIMRQPQHF. The CDR3 coding sequence is TGTGCCAGCAACATAATGAGACAGCCCCAGCATTTT. The rearrangement links TRBV28 to TRBJ1-5; D remains ambiguous. Germline CDR1 reads MDHEN; CDR2 reads SYDVKM. Trimming stripped 7 bases from V and 7 bases from J, with 11 bases between. CDR3 size: 12 residues.

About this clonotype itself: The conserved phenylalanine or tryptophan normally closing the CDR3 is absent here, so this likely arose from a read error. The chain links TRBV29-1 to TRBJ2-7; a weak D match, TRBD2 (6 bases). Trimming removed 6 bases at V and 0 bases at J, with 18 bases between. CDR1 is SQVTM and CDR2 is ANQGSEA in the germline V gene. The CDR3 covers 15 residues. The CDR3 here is CSVLAPETSSYEQYI. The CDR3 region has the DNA TGCAGCGTCCTAGCTCCGGAGACTAGCTCCTACGAGCAGTACATC.

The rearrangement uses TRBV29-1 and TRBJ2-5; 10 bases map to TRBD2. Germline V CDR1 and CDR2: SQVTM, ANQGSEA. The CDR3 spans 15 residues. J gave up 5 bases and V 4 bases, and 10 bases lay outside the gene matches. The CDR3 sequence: CSVGGTSESRETQYF. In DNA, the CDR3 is TGCAGCGTTGGCGGGACTAGCGAGAGTAGGGAGACCCAGTACTTC.

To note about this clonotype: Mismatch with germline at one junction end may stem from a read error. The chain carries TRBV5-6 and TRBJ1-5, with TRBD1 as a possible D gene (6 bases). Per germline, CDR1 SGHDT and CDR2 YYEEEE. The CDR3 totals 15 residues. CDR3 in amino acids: CASSIMGRGDQSQHF. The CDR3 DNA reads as TGTGCCAGCAGCATCATGGGCAGGGGCGATCAGTCCCAGCATTTT.

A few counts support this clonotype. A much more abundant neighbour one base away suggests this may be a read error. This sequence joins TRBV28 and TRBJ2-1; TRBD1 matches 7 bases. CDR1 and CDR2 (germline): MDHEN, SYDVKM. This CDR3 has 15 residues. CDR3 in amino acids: CAIQQGSPRGNGQFF. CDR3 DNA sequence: TGTGCCATCCAACAGGGGTCCCCTCGGGGCAATGGGCAGTTCTTC.

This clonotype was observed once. CDR3 region: CTIEGPQFSSYTEAFF. The CDR3 DNA reads TGTACCATCGAAGGGCCCCAGTTCAGCTCTTATACTGAAGCTTTCTTT. The V gene is TRBV2, the J gene TRBJ1-1; D is unresolved. The CDR3 contains 16 residues. Germline V gene sequence: CDR1 SNHLY, CDR2 FYNNEI.

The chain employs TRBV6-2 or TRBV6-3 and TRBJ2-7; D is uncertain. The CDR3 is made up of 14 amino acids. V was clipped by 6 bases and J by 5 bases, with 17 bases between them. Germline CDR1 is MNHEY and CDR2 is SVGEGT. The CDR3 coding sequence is TGTGCCAGCAGCCTCCTGGTCAGGACCCACGAGCAGTACTTC. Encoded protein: CASSLLVRTHEQYF.

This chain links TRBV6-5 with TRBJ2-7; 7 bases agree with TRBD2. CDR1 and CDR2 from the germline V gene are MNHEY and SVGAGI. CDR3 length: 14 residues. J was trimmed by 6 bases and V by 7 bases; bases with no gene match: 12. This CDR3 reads CASNSAGVGLEQYF. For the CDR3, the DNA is TGTGCCAGCAATAGCGCGGGAGTCGGGCTCGAGCAGTACTTC.

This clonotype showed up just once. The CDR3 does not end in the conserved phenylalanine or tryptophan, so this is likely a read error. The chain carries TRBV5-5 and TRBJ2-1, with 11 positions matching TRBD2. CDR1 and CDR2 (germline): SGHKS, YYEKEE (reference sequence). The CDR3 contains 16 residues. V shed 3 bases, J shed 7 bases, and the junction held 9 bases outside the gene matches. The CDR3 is CASSSLGTSGGNEQFL. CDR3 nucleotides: TGTGCCAGCAGCTCCTTAGGGACTAGCGGTGGGAATGAGCAGTTCTTA.

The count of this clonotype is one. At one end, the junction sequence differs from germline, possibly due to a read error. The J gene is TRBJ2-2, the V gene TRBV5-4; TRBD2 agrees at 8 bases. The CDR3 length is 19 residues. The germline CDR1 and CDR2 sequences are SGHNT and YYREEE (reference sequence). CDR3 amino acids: CASSYPGLVGFANTGELFF. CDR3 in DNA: TGTGCGAGCAGTTATCCGGGACTAGTGGGTTTCGCGAACACCGGGGAGCTGTTTTTT.

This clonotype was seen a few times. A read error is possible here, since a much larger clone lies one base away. The CDR3 coding sequence is TGTGCCAGCAGTTCAGGCGCAGGGGGATTCAATCAGCCCCAGCATTTT. It yields the protein CASSSGAGGFNQPQHF. V usage is TRBV28 and J usage is TRBJ1-5, with 7 bases lining up with TRBD1. V lost 4 bases to trimming and J lost 3 bases; unmatched junction nucleotides: 9. This CDR3 is built from 16 residues. Per germline, CDR1 MDHEN and CDR2 SYDVKM.

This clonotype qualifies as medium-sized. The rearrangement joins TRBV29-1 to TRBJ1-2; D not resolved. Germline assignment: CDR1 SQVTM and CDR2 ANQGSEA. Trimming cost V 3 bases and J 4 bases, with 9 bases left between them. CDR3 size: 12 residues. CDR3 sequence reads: CSVDDGTYGYTF. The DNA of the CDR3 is TGCAGCGTTGACGACGGAACCTATGGCTACACCTTC.

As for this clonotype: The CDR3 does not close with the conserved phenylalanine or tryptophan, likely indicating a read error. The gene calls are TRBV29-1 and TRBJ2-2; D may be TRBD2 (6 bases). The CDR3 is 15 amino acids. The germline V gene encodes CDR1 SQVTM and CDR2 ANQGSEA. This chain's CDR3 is CSVGTGAANIGELFS. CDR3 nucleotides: TGTAGCGTTGGGACTGGCGCGGCGAACATCGGGGAGCTGTTTTCT.

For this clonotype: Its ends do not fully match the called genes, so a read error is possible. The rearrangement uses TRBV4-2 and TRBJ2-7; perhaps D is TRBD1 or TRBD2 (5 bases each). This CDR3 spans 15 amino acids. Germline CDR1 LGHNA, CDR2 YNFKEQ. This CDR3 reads CTSSQGAADKFEQYF. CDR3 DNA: TGTACCAGCAGCCAAGGGGCAGCGGACAAGTTCGAGCAGTACTTC.

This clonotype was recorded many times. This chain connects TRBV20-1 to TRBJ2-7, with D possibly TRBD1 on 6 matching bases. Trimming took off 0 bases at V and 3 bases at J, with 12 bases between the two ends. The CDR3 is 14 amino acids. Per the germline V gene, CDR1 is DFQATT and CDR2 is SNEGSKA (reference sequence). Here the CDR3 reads CSARDLTGHYEQYF. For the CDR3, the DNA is TGCAGTGCTAGAGATCTAACAGGGCACTACGAGCAGTACTTC.

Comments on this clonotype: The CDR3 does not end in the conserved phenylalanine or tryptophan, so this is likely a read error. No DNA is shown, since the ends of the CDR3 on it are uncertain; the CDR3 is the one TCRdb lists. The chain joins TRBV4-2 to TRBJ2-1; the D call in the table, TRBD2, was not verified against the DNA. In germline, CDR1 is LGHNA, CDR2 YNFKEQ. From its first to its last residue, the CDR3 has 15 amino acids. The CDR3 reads CATPRTSKSLNEHFI.